A single sample gave rise to the 23 T cell receptor beta chains below, sequenced in a study of cytomegalovirus exposure and HLA in healthy donors. The PCR used 60 Vbeta and 13 Jbeta primers. Method: immunoSEQ multiplex PCR; TCRdb's copy keeps in-frame clones and lacks some. The table shows tens of thousands of clones, with about two thirds occurring only once. Sequenced: PBMCs. Receptors originate from a middle-aged woman in good health and CMV-seropositive.

This clone was counted once. The chain employs TRBV7-6 and TRBJ2-6; TRBD1 matches 8 bases. The V and J ends lost 5 bases and 2 bases, in that order; junction bases with no gene match: 2. Germline V gene sequence: CDR1 SGHVS, CDR2 FNYEAQ. This CDR3 is 15 amino acids long. The CDR3: CASSPQGAGANVLTF. DNA for the CDR3: TGTGCCAGCAGCCCACAGGGGGCTGGGGCCAACGTCCTGACTTTC.

The rearrangement links TRBV10-3 to TRBJ2-7; 8 bases are a match to TRBD2. From germline, CDR1 is ENHRY and CDR2 SYGVKD. This CDR3 is built from 13 residues. The V gene end was trimmed by 8 bases and the J gene end by 1 base; junction bases not matched to a gene: 4. The CDR3 DNA is TGTGCCATCGGGGGCGGGGGGTCCTACGAGCAGTACTTC. It yields the protein CAIGGGGSYEQYF.

The V and J genes are TRBV21-1 and TRBJ1-2; no check of the table's D call, TRBD1, against the DNA was made. TRBV21-1 is given as a pseudogene. The CDR3 extends over 15 amino acids. For the CDR3, the DNA is TGTGCCAGCGCGCAAGTAGGACAGGGGGGATCTGGCTACACCTTC. Protein product: CASAQVGQGGSGYTF.

This chain connects TRBV21-1 to TRBJ2-4; no DNA check was done on the table's D call, TRBD2. TRBV21-1 is reported as a pseudogene. This CDR3 is 14 amino acids long. CDR3 nucleotide sequence: TGTGCCAGCAGGGGGGGAGTCGCCAAAAACATTCAGTACTTC. It translates to CASRGGVAKNIQYF.

This rearrangement joins TRBV6-5 to TRBJ1-3; a weak D match, TRBD1 (5 bases). With 6 bases removed from V and 4 bases from J, the gap between germline ends came to 16 bases. This CDR3 is 15 amino acids long. Germline values: CDR1 MNHEY, CDR2 SVGAGI. The CDR3 DNA sequence: TGTGCCAGCAGCCTCAGGGAATCTCCCGGAAACACCATATATTTT. Amino acids: CASSLRESPGNTIYF.

The chain is built from TRBV5-3 and TRBJ1-1; weak D call: TRBD1 (5 bases). TRBV5-3 is annotated as an ORF whose role is uncertain. The CDR3 sequence is 15 residues long. The V gene lost 8 bases and the J gene lost 2 bases, with 19 bases spanning the gap. The CDR3 nucleotides read TGTGCCAGCACCACGGGGGTGCAGGTAAACACTGAAGCTTTCTTT. This translates into CASTTGVQVNTEAFF.

The rearrangement uses TRBV11-2 and TRBJ1-6; 8 bases are a match to TRBD1. J lost 7 bases, V lost 1 base, and 9 bases had no gene match. The CDR3 length is 17 residues. In germline, CDR1 is SGHAT, CDR2 FQNNGV. DNA of the CDR3: TGTGCCAGCAGCTTAGGTCCCCCGGGACAGGCCAATTCACCCCTCCACTTT. This gives the protein CASSLGPPGQANSPLHF.

The rearrangement joins TRBV4-1 to TRBJ2-1, with D perhaps TRBD1 (6 bases). The CDR3 is 16 residues long. Germline V gene data show CDR1 as MGHRA and CDR2 as YSYEKL. The germline V and J ends were trimmed by 7 bases and 3 bases, with 19 bases remaining between them. The CDR3 loop reads CASTPTGLSVYNEQFF. The CDR3 nucleotides are TGCGCCAGCACCCCCACAGGGCTATCCGTCTACAATGAGCAGTTCTTC.

The chain links TRBV27 to TRBJ2-2, with 8 nucleotides matching TRBD1. Germline lookup yields CDR1 MNHEY and CDR2 SMNVEV (reference sequence). The V and J ends lost 5 bases and 6 bases, in that order; junction bases with no gene match: 8. The CDR3 consists of 15 residues. The CDR3 DNA reads TGTGCCAGCAGTGCGGGGACAGGACGCGCCGGGGAGCTGTTTTTT. This encodes CASSAGTGRAGELFF.

This clone has more than one count but fewer than ten. V gene TRBV6-1 combines with J gene TRBJ1-5; D unresolved. Trimming removed 4 bases from V and 5 bases from J, with 12 bases in between. Germline V gene data show CDR1 as MNHNS and CDR2 as SASEGT. This CDR3 has 14 amino acids. This CDR3 reads CASSGVTGDQPQHF. The CDR3 coding sequence is TGTGCCAGCAGTGGTGTCACCGGGGATCAGCCCCAGCATTTT.

The chain couples TRBV30 to TRBJ1-5; D is perhaps TRBD1 (6 bases). Trimming pared 0 bases from V and 2 bases from J, leaving 8 bases between. The CDR3 covers 14 residues. Looked up from germline, CDR1 is GTSNPN and CDR2 is SVGIG (reference sequence). DNA for the CDR3: TGTGCCTGGAGTGTTGCAGGGGGCAATCAGCCCCAGCATTTT. Translation gives CAWSVAGGNQPQHF.

V and J are TRBV9 and TRBJ2-3, with 8 bases that match TRBD2. The CDR3 extends over 17 amino acids. Germline V gene sequence: CDR1 SGDLS, CDR2 YYNGEE. Trimming removed 0 bases from V and 8 bases from J; junction bases left unmatched: 14. The CDR3 bases are TGTGCCAGCAGCGTAGAGTTAGCGGGGTCCAGGGAGGGTACGCAGTATTTT. As protein: CASSVELAGSREGTQYF.

The V call is TRBV5-1, the J call TRBJ2-3; TRBD2 aligns across 13 bases. Germline V gene data show CDR1 as SGHRS and CDR2 as YFSETQ. J was trimmed by 4 bases and V by 4 bases; bases with no gene match: 3. The CDR3 covers 15 residues. The CDR3 nucleotides read TGCGCCAGCAGCAAACTAGCGGGGGGGGCAGATACGCAGTATTTT. This sequence encodes CASSKLAGGADTQYF. The full variable domain, completed using reference TRBV5-1 and TRBJ2-3, is KAGVTQTPRYLIKTRGQQVTLSCSPISGHRSVSWYQQTPGQGLQFLFEYFSETQRNKGNFPGRFSGRQFSNSRSEMNVSTLELGDSALYLCASSKLAGGADTQYFGPGTRLTVL.

In regard to this clone: Germline is not matched at one junction end, which may reflect a read error. The chain combines TRBV2 with TRBJ1-4, with 8 bases aligning to TRBD1. The CDR3 sequence is 16 residues long. Germline values: CDR1 SNHLY, CDR2 FYNNEI. The CDR3 loop is CASREAVRGPSEKLFF. The CDR3 DNA reads as TGTGCCAGCAGGGAAGCTGTCAGGGGGCCCTCTGAAAAACTGTTTTTT.

This chain uses TRBV7-3 with TRBJ1-2; TRBD1 might be the D (5 bases). CDR3 length equals 16 residues. The ends were cut back, 3 bases at V and 7 bases at J, with 21 bases in the middle. The germline V gene encodes CDR1 SGHTA and CDR2 FQGTGA. The CDR3 bases are TGTGCCAGCAGCTTGGTCATGGGGGGGAACCCGTCTGGCTACACCTTC. It translates to CASSLVMGGNPSGYTF.

This chain links TRBV5-1 with TRBJ1-5, with 9 nucleotides matching TRBD1. Trimming removed 4 bases from V and 6 bases from J; junction bases left unmatched: 2. CDR1 SGHRS and CDR2 YFSETQ come from the germline V gene. This CDR3 contains 13 residues. The CDR3 here is CASSPDRGQPQHF. The CDR3 nucleotides read TGCGCCAGCAGCCCGGACAGGGGTCAGCCCCAGCATTTT. The whole variable domain, filled in from reference TRBV5-1 and TRBJ1-5, reads KAGVTQTPRYLIKTRGQQVTLSCSPISGHRSVSWYQQTPGQGLQFLFEYFSETQRNKGNFPGRFSGRQFSNSRSEMNVSTLELGDSALYLCASSPDRGQPQHFGDGTRLSIL.

This sequence joins TRBV28 and TRBJ2-5, with TRBD2 matching over 7 bases. The CDR3 contains 13 residues. Germline V gene sequence: CDR1 MDHEN, CDR2 SYDVKM. With 7 bases clipped from V and 5 bases from J, the junction kept 7 bases outside the gene matches. Here the CDR3 reads CASTTGLRETQYF. The CDR3 DNA follows: TGTGCCAGCACTACGGGACTACGGGAGACCCAGTACTTC.

The chain uses TRBV7-8 and TRBJ2-7, with 10 nucleotides matching TRBD2. V was clipped by 2 bases and J by 4 bases; unmatched bases: 8. Germline assignment: CDR1 SGHVS and CDR2 FQNEAQ. CDR3 length equals 16 residues. The CDR3 protein is CASSLISAGGPYEQYF. In DNA form, the CDR3 reads TGTGCCAGCAGCTTAATTTCAGCGGGGGGGCCTTACGAGCAGTACTTC.

CDR3 nucleotide sequence: TGCAGCGTTAAGACAGAAAATGAAAAACTGTTTTTT. As protein: CSVKTENEKLFF. The V and J genes are TRBV29-1 and TRBJ1-4, with a possible D match to TRBD1 (5 bases). The CDR3 has 12 amino acids. The V end was cut by 5 bases, the J end by 5 bases, with 9 bases between. Looked up from germline, CDR1 is SQVTM and CDR2 is ANQGSEA.

There are a few counts of this clone. Other nucleotide sequences in the sample specify the same CDR3. The CDR3 DNA follows: TGTGCCAGCAGCTTACACACAGATACGCAGTATTTT. Protein sequence: CASSLHTDTQYF. The chain carries TRBV11-3 and TRBJ2-3; D remains unclear. This CDR3 spans 12 amino acids. Germline V gene lookup returns CDR1 SGHNT and CDR2 YENEEA. V was pared by 2 bases and J by 2 bases, with 2 bases between.

This rearrangement joins TRBV29-1 to TRBJ2-2; possible D gene TRBD1, 5 bases. The CDR3 is made up of 14 amino acids. The germline V gene has CDR1 SQVTM and CDR2 ANQGSEA. V lost 7 bases to trimming and J lost 2 bases, with 14 bases between them. CDR3 amino acids: CSGGDGVNTGELFF. CDR3 DNA: TGCAGCGGGGGCGACGGAGTTAACACCGGGGAGCTGTTTTTT.

V is TRBV25-1 and J is TRBJ2-3; 11 bases agree with TRBD2. The germline V gene has CDR1 MGHDK and CDR2 SYGVNS. V dropped 6 bases and J dropped 3; count of bases not matched to a gene: 8. The CDR3 is 16 residues long. Written as DNA, the CDR3 is TGTGCCAGCAGCGGGCCTAGCGGGGGGAGAACAGATACGCAGTATTTT. It is translated as CASSGPSGGRTDTQYF.

This CDR3 reads CASSLETEEQGHGYTF. The CDR3 nucleotides read TGTGCCAGCAGCTTAGAAACCGAGGAACAGGGGCATGGCTACACCTTC. V and J are TRBV7-8 and TRBJ1-2; 7 bases map to TRBD1. The V gene end was trimmed by 1 base and the J gene end by 6 bases; junction bases not matched to a gene: 11. The CDR3 runs to 16 residues. Germline assignment: CDR1 SGHVS and CDR2 FQNEAQ. The full variable domain, with the rest looked up from reference TRBV7-8 and TRBJ1-2, is GAGVSQSPRYKVAKRGQDVALRCDPISGHVSLFWYQQALGQGPEFLTYFQNEAQLDKSGLPSDRFFAERPEGSVSTLKIQRTQQEDSAVYLCASSLETEEQGHGYTFGSGTRLTVV.